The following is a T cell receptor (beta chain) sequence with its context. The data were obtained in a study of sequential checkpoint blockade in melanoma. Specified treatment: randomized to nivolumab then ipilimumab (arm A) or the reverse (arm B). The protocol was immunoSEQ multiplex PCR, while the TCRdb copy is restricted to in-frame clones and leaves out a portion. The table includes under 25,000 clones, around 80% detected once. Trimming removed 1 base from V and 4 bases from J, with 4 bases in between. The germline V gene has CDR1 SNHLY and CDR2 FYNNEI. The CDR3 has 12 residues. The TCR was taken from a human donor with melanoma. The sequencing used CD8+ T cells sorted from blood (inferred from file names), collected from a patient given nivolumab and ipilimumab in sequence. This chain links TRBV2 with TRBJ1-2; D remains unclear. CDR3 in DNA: TGTGCCAGCAGTGAAGGGCTCTATGGCTACACCTTC. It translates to CASSEGLYGYTF.